The present entry profiles one TCR beta chain with its context. TCRdb reprocessed the 5' RACE reads; each CDR3 protein has one entry and no DNA is given. The sample has about 380,000 distinct CDR3 sequences. The germline CDR1 and CDR2 sequences are MNHEY and SVGAGI. The CDR3 is 14 amino acids. This record comes from a study of monozygotic twins with inflammatory bowel disease. Collection yielded approximately 2.3 ml of blood per donor. The sample comprised blood. The TCR originated in a human donor with ulcerative colitis or Crohn's disease, or a healthy co-twin of an affected twin (not recorded which). The chain recombines TRBV6-5 with TRBJ1-2; TCRdb gives TRBD1 as the D gene, but with no DNA this cannot be confirmed. CDR3: CASSYSSRGYGYTF.